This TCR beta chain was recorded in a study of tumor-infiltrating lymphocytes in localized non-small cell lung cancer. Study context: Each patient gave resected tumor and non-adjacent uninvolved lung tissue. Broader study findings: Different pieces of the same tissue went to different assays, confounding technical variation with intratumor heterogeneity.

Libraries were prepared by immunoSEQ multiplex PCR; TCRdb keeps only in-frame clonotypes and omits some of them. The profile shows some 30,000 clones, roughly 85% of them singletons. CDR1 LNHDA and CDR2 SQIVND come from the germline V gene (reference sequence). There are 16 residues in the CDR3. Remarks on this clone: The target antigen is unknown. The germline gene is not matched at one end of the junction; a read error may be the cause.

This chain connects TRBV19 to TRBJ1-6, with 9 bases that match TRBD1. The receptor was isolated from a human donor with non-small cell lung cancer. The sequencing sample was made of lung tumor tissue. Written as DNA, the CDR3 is TGTGCCAGTAGTCTAGAAACCGGGACAGGGACTTCACCCCTCCACTTT. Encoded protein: CASSLETGTGTSPLHF.